Described below is a single T cell receptor (beta chain) sequence and its context. Its recognized antigen is unknown. Nothing much larger sits one base from this clone, and base qualities are not available. Library preparation employed the immunoSEQ multiplex PCR assay. TCRdb provides this immuneACCESS table in a form limited to in-frame rearrangements. Some clones are lacking; in checked studies, under half of them reflect an unresolved V gene, and why the rest are absent is not known. The sample data list 150,000 to 200,000 clones, and about nine tenths of these were observed just once. The top ten clones comprise 1.5% of the sample. The data stem from a study of control samples from healthy donors and cancer patients (dated by TCRdb to between 2020 and 2021). Taken from cysteine to phenylalanine, the CDR3 has 12 residues. Just the 36-base CDR3 DNA is kept, in frame starting at base 1. V loses 11 bases of germline sequence and J loses 0 bases, and the interval between the two ends is 8 bases.

The clonotype originates from a woman younger than 45 in good health. Sequencing was carried out using blood. The chain was built from TRBV12-3 or TRBV12-4 and TRBJ1-5; the D segment cannot be called with confidence. The sequence in DNA is TGTGCCGGGTTATATAGCAATCAGCCCCAGCATTTT. Translated, this gives CAGLYSNQPQHF.